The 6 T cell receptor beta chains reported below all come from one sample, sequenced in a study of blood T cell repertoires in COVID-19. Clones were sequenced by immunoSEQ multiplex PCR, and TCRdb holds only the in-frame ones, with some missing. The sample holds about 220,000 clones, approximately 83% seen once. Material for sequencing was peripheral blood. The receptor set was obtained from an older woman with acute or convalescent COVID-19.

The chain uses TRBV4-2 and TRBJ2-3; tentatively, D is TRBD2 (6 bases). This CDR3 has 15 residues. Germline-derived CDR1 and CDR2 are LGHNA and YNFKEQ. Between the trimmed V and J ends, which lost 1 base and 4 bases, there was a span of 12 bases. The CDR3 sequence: CASSQGAGTSDTQYF. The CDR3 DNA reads TGTGCCAGCAGCCAAGGTGCAGGGACTTCAGATACGCAGTATTTT.

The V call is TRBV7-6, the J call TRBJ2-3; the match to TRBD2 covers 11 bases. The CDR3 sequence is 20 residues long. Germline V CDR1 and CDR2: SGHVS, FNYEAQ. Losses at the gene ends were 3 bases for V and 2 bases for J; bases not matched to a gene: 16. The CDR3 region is CASSFTPVLLAGADTDTQYF. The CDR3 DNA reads TGTGCCAGCAGCTTTACCCCCGTTTTACTAGCGGGGGCCGACACAGATACGCAGTATTTT.

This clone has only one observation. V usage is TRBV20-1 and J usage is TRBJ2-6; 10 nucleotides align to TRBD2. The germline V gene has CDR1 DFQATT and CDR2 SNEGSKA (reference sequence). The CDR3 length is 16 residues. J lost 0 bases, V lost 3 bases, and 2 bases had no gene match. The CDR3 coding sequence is TGCAGTGCTAGTCCTAGCGGGAGCTCTGGGGCCAACGTCCTGACTTTC. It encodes CSASPSGSSGANVLTF.

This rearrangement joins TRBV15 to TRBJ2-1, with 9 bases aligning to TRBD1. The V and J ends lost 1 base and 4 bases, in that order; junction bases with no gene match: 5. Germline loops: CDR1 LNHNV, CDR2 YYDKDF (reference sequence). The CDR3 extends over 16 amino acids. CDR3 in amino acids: CATSRATGGAYNEQFF. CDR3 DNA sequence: TGTGCCACCAGCAGAGCTACAGGGGGCGCTTACAATGAGCAGTTCTTC.

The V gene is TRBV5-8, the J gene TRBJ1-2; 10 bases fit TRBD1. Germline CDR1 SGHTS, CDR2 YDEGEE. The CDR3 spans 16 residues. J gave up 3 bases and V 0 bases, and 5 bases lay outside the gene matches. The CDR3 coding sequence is TGTGCCAGCAGCTTGGAGACAGGGGGCACGGACTATGGCTACACCTTC. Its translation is CASSLETGGTDYGYTF.

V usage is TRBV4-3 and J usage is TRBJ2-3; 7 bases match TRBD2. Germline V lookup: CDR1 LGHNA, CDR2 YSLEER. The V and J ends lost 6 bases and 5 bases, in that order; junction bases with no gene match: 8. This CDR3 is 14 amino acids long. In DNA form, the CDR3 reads TGCGCCAGCAGTCGTGAGCGGGGAGGAGATACGCAGTATTTT. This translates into CASSRERGGDTQYF.